A selection of T cell receptor beta chains follows, all from one sample in a study of blood T cell repertoires in COVID-19. Produced via immunoSEQ multiplex PCR; TCRdb's table is partial and in-frame only. The profile shows fewer than 250,000 clones, roughly 80% of them singletons. The sample was peripheral blood. The receptor source for this set is a woman between 55 and 75 years old with active or convalescent COVID-19. CDR3s include the opening cysteine and the closing phenylalanine or tryptophan. The D gene is left open where the match is weak. Rows give clone size only sometimes, using once, few, many, or a class for an expanded clone.

.	15	.	TRBV30	TRBJ2-6	TGTGCCTGGACGGAGGGGAGGACCGGGGCCAACGTCCTGACTTTC	CAWTEGRTGANVLTF
.	15	.	TRBV3-1/TRBV3-2	TRBJ2-3	TGTGCCAGCAGCCAAACAGGCTCTAGCACAGATACGCAGTATTTT	CASSQTGSSTDTQYF
.	15	.	TRBV10-2	TRBJ1-2	TGCGCCAGCAGTGAGTTCTGGACAGTTAACTATGGCTACACCTTC	CASSEFWTVNYGYTF
TRBD1	13	.	TRBV3-1/TRBV3-2	TRBJ1-5	TGTGCCAGCAGCTCAGACAGGGATCAGCCCCAGCATTTT	CASSSDRDQPQHF
.	15	.	TRBV5-5	TRBJ2-5	TGTGCCAGCAGCTTGGGCAGAGGCTTTCAAGAGACCCAGTACTTC	CASSLGRGFQETQYF
TRBD2	16	.	TRBV7-3	TRBJ2-3	TGTGCCAGCAGCTTAGAGGGCGGGAGGGCCACAGATACGCAGTATTTT	CASSLEGGRATDTQYF
.	13	.	TRBV6-1	TRBJ2-1	TGTGCCAGCAGTGAGGACAGATACAATGAGCAGTTCTTC	CASSEDRYNEQFF
.	12	.	TRBV9	TRBJ1-1	TGTGCCAGCAGTGGGAACAGGGTTGAAGCTTTCTTT	CASSGNRVEAFF
.	15	.	TRBV4-1	TRBJ1-4	TGCGCCAGCAGCCAAGGTCGAGCGACTAATGAAAAACTGTTTTTT	CASSQGRATNEKLFF
TRBD2	14	once	TRBV2	TRBJ2-3	TGTGCCAGCAGGGAAACTAGCGGCACAGATACGCAGTATTTT	CASRETSGTDTQYF
TRBD2	15	.	TRBV3-1/TRBV3-2	TRBJ2-3	TGTGCCAGCAGCCTCGGGACTAGCGGGACAGATACGCAGTATTTT	CASSLGTSGTDTQYF
.	15	.	TRBV5-1	TRBJ2-2	TGCGCCAGCAGCTTGGACAGGGTCAGCACCGGGGAGCTGTTTTTT	CASSLDRVSTGELFF
.	17	once	TRBV2	TRBJ1-1	TGTGCCAGCAGTGAAGGGACTGAGATGGGGTTGAACACTGAAGCTTTCTTT	CASSEGTEMGLNTEAFF
.	14	.	TRBV7-3	TRBJ2-5	TGTGCCAGCAGCTTAACGGGAGGGGGTGAGACCCAGTACTTC	CASSLTGGGETQYF
.	15	.	TRBV28	TRBJ1-5	TGTGCCAGCATGAGGCAGGGTGGAGGCAATCAGCCCCAGCATTTT	CASMRQGGGNQPQHF
.	15	.	TRBV7-2	TRBJ2-7	TGTGCCAGCAGCCCGACTCAGGGAGGGGGGTACGAGCAGTACTTC	CASSPTQGGGYEQYF
.	14	.	TRBV3-1/TRBV3-2	TRBJ1-2	TGTGCCAGCAGCCAATCCAGTGGCAGCTATGGCTACACCTTC	CASSQSSGSYGYTF
TRBD1	17	once	TRBV28	TRBJ2-5	TGTGCCAGCAGTTCCCTGGACAGGGGGCGAGGGCAAGAGACCCAGTACTTC	CASSSLDRGRGQETQYF
.	14	.	TRBV30	TRBJ1-4	TGTGCCTGGAGAGGGGTAACTGCTAATGAAAAACTGTTTTTT	CAWRGVTANEKLFF
.	14	once	TRBV3-1/TRBV3-2	TRBJ1-2	TGTGCCAGCAGCCAGAGGGACTTGGGCTATGGCTACACCTTC	CASSQRDLGYGYTF
.	18	.	TRBV5-1	TRBJ2-1	TGCGCCAGCAGCTTGGATCTCGGACAACCGAACCCCTACAATGAGCAGTTCTTC	CASSLDLGQPNPYNEQFF
TRBD2	15	.	TRBV9	TRBJ2-3	TGTGCCAGCAGCGTAAGCGGGATCACGACAGATACGCAGTATTTT	CASSVSGITTDTQYF
TRBD1	15	.	TRBV28	TRBJ1-4	TGTGCCAGCAGTCCTCTGGGACAGGGGAATGAAAAACTGTTTTTT	CASSPLGQGNEKLFF
TRBD2	14	few	TRBV19	TRBJ2-7	TGTGCCAGTAGTGGTCCTAGCGGGACATACGAGCAGTACTTC	CASSGPSGTYEQYF
.	14	.	TRBV15	TRBJ2-5	TGTGCCACCAGCAGAGATTGGGCAGAAGAGACCCAGTACTTC	CATSRDWAEETQYF
TRBD2	18	.	TRBV2	TRBJ2-1	TGTGCCAGCAGCCGCCGCGTACCTGGACTAGGGGACTACAATGAGCAGTTCTTC	CASSRRVPGLGDYNEQFF
.	15	.	TRBV6-1	TRBJ2-3	TGTGCCAGCAGTGAAGGGGGAGGCTCCCCAGATACGCAGTATTTT	CASSEGGGSPDTQYF
.	14	.	TRBV24-1	TRBJ2-1	TGTGCCACCAGTGATTTAGGCAGGGGCAATGAGCAGTTCTTC	CATSDLGRGNEQFF
.	14	many	TRBV11-3	TRBJ1-1	TGTGCCAGCAGTTCACCCTCAGGGTTGGCTGAAGCTTTCTTT	CASSSPSGLAEAFF
.	15	.	TRBV4-2	TRBJ1-3	TGTGCCAGCAGCCAAGATCGGGACTCTGGAAACACCATATATTTT	CASSQDRDSGNTIYF
.	14	.	TRBV10-3	TRBJ2-5	TGTGCCATCAGTGAGCCGGAACAGAAAGAGACCCAGTACTTC	CAISEPEQKETQYF
.	14	.	TRBV7-9	TRBJ2-1	TGTGCCAGCAGCCCGAGACGGGACTACAATGAGCAGTTCTTC	CASSPRRDYNEQFF
TRBD2	16	.	TRBV19	TRBJ2-1	TGTGCCAGTAGCACACTAGCGGGGAGCTCCTACAATGAGCAGTTCTTC	CASSTLAGSSYNEQFF
.	15	.	TRBV10-2	TRBJ2-1	TGCGCCAGCACCCCGGACTCTCCTTCCTACAATGAGCAGTTCTTC	CASTPDSPSYNEQFF
TRBD2	16	few	TRBV27	TRBJ2-3	TGTGCCAGCAGTTTCGGACTAGCGCCTAGCACAGATACGCAGTATTTT	CASSFGLAPSTDTQYF
TRBD2	18	.	TRBV4-1	TRBJ2-4	TGCGCCAGCAGCCAAGCCCCGGGACTAGCGTTAGCCAAAAACATTCAGTACTTC	CASSQAPGLALAKNIQYF
TRBD2	15	.	TRBV5-1	TRBJ2-1	TGCGCCAGCAGCCCAGAGACTAGCTTTGCCGATGAGCAGTTCTTC	CASSPETSFADEQFF
TRBD2	15	.	TRBV20-1	TRBJ2-1	TGCAGTGCTAGTTCGACTAGCGGGAGACTCTATGAGCAGTTCTTC	CSASSTSGRLYEQFF
.	15	.	TRBV6-2/TRBV6-3	TRBJ2-2	TGTGCCAGCAGTTACGGGCAGGCGAACACCGGGGAGCTGTTTTTT	CASSYGQANTGELFF
.	12	.	TRBV7-9	TRBJ2-1	TGTGCCATCGCCCCACCGGACAATGAGCAGTTCTTC	CAIAPPDNEQFF
TRBD1	15	.	TRBV18	TRBJ2-5	TGTGCCAGCTCACCCCGACAGGGGGCGGTAGAGACCCAGTACTTC	CASSPRQGAVETQYF
.	15	.	TRBV2	TRBJ2-2	TGTGCCAGCAGTGAATCTGTGGGGCTCACCGGGGAGCTGTTTTTT	CASSESVGLTGELFF
.	13	.	TRBV24-1	TRBJ1-4	TGTGCCACCAGCGCTCGGAGCTGGGAAAAACTGTTTTTT	CATSARSWEKLFF
TRBD1	15	.	TRBV5-4	TRBJ2-5	TGTGCCAGCAGCTTGGGACAGGGGTTATGGGAGACCCAGTACTTC	CASSLGQGLWETQYF
.	14	.	TRBV7-9	TRBJ1-2	TGTGCCAGCAGCTTAGTAACGGTAAACTATGGCTACACCTTC	CASSLVTVNYGYTF
.	12	.	TRBV5-1	TRBJ2-3	TGCGCCAGCAGACACGAAAAAGATACGCAGTATTTT	CASRHEKDTQYF
TRBD2	16	.	TRBV6-6	TRBJ2-1	TGTGCCAGCAGTTACTCTCTAGCGGGTGCCTACAATGAGCAGTTCTTC	CASSYSLAGAYNEQFF
TRBD2	20	.	TRBV9	TRBJ2-1	TGTGCCAGCAGCGTAGACGGGGTAGGGCTAGCGGGGGTTAGGCACAATGAGCAGTTCTTC	CASSVDGVGLAGVRHNEQFF
.	15	.	TRBV18	TRBJ1-5	TGTGCCAGCTCACCGTCTAGGGGGAGCAATCAGCCCCAGCATTTT	CASSPSRGSNQPQHF
TRBD2	15	.	TRBV19	TRBJ2-2	TGTGCCAGTAGTCCCCGGACTAGTGTATCCGGGGAGCTGTTTTTT	CASSPRTSVSGELFF